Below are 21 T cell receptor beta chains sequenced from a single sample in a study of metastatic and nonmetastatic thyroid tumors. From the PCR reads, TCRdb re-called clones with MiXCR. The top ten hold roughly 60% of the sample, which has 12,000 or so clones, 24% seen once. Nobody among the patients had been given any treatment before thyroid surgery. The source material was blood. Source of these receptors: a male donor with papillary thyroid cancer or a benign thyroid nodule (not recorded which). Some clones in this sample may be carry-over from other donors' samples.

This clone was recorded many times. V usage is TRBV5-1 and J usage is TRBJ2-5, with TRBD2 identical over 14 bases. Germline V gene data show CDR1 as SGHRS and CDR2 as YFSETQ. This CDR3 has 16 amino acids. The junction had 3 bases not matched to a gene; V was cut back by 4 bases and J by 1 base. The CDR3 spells CASSPGLAGVQETQYF. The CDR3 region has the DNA TGCGCCAGCAGCCCGGGACTAGCGGGGGTCCAAGAGACCCAGTACTTC.

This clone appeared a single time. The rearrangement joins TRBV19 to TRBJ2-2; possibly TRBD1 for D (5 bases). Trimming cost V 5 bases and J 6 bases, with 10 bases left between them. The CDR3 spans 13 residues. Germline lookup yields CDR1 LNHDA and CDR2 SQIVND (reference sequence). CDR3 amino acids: CASSQGTSGELFF. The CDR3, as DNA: TGTGCCAGTAGTCAGGGAACGTCCGGGGAGCTGTTTTTT.

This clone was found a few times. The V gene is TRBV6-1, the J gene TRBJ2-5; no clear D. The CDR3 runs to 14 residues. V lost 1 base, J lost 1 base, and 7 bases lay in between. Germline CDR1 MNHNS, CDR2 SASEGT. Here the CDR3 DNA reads TGTGCCAGCAGTGAAGTTCTTTTCCAAGAGACCCAGTACTTC. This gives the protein CASSEVLFQETQYF.

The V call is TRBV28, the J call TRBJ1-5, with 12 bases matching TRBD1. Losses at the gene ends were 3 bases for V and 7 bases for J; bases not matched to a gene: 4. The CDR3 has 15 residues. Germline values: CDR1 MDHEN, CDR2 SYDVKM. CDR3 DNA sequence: TGTGCCAGCAGTTTTGGGACAGGGGGCGGCCAGCCCCAGCATTTT. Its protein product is CASSFGTGGGQPQHF.

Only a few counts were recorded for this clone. The CDR3 protein is CASSRTRITYEQYF. The CDR3 coding sequence is TGTGCCAGCAGTCGGACCAGGATTACCTACGAGCAGTACTTC. This chain joins TRBV6-1 and TRBJ2-7; D not resolved. There are 14 residues in the CDR3. Germline-derived CDR1 and CDR2 are MNHNS and SASEGT. With 5 bases removed from V and 2 bases from J, the gap between germline ends came to 13 bases.

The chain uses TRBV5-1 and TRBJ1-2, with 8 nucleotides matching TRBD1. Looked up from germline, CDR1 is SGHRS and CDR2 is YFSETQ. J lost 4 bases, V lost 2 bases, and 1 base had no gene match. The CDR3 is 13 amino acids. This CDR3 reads CASSFGTGYGYTF. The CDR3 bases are TGCGCCAGCAGCTTCGGGACAGGCTATGGCTACACCTTC. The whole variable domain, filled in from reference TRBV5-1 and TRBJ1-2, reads KAGVTQTPRYLIKTRGQQVTLSCSPISGHRSVSWYQQTPGQGLQFLFEYFSETQRNKGNFPGRFSGRQFSNSRSEMNVSTLELGDSALYLCASSFGTGYGYTFGSGTRLTVV.

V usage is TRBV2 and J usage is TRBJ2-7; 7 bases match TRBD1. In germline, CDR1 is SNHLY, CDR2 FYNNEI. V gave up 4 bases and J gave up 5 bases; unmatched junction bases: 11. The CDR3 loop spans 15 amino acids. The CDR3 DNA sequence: TGTGCCAGCAGTGTAGGGGACAGCCCTACAGACGAGCAGTACTTC. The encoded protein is CASSVGDSPTDEQYF.

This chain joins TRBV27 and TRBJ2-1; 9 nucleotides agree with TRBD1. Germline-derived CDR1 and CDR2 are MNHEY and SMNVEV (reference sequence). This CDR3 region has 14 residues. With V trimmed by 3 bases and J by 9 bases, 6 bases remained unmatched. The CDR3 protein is CASSFADRGGEQFF. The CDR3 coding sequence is TGTGCCAGCAGTTTCGCGGACAGGGGAGGTGAGCAGTTCTTC.

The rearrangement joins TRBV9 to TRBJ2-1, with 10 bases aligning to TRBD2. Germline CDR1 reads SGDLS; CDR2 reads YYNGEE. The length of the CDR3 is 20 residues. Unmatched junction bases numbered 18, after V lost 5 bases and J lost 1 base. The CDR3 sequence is CASSPLRLAGEKGSYNEQFF. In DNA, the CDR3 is TGTGCCAGCAGTCCCTTGAGGCTAGCGGGAGAGAAAGGGTCCTACAATGAGCAGTTCTTC.

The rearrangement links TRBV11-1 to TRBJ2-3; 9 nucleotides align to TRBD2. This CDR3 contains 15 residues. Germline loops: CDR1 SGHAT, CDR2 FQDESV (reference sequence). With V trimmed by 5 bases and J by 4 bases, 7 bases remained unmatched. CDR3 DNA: TGTGCCAGCAGCCGAAATAGCGGGAGCTCAGATACGCAGTATTTT. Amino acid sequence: CASSRNSGSSDTQYF.

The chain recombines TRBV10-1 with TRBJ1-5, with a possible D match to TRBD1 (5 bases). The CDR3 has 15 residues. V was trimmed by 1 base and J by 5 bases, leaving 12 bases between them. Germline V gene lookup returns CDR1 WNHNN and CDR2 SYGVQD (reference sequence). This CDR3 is CASSEFSGLHQPQHF. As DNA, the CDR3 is TGCGCCAGCAGTGAGTTTTCAGGGTTGCATCAGCCCCAGCATTTT.

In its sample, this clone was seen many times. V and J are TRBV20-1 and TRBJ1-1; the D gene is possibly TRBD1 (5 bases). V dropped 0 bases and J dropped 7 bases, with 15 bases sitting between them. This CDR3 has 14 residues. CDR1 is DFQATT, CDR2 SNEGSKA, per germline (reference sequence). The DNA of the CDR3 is TGCAGTGCTAGAGATCCCGGCAGGGATGATGAAGCTTTCTTT. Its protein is CSARDPGRDDEAFF.

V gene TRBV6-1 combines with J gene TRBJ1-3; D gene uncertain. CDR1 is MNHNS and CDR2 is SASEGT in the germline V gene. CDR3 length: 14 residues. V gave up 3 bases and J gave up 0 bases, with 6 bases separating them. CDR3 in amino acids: CASSDYLSGNTIYF. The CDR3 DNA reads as TGTGCCAGCAGTGACTATCTCTCTGGAAACACCATATATTTT.

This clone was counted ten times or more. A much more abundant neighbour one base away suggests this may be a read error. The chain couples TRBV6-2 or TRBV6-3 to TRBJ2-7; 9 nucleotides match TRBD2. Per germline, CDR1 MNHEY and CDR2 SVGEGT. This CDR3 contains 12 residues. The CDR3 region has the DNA TGTGCCAGCAGGACTAGCGGTTACGGGCAGTACTTC. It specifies CASRTSGYGQYF.

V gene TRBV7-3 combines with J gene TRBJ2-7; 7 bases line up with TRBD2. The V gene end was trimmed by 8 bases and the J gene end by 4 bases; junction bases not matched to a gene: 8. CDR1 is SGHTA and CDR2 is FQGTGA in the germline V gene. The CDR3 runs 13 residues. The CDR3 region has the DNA TGTGCCAGCGGACCCGGGGAGGGGTACGAGCAGTACTTC. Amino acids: CASGPGEGYEQYF.

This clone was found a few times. The CDR3 DNA is TGTGCCAGCAGTGAAGGAGGTGTGGCCCTCTACGAGCAGTACTTC. Protein: CASSEGGVALYEQYF. The rearrangement links TRBV6-1 to TRBJ2-7; D is unresolved. Germline V gene lookup returns CDR1 MNHNS and CDR2 SASEGT. This CDR3 has 15 amino acids. V was pared by 1 base and J by 3 bases, with 13 bases between.

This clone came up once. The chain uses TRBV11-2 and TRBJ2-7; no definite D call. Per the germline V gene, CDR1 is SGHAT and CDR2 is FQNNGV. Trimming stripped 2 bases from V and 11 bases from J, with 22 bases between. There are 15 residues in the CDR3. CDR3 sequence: CASSLLNGLSYVEYF. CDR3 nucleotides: TGTGCCAGCAGCTTACTCAACGGTCTCTCCTACGTGGAGTACTTC.

The CDR3 DNA follows: TGTGCCAGCAGTCCCCCAGGGGATACGCAGTATTTT. As protein: CASSPPGDTQYF. The chain recombines TRBV12-3 or TRBV12-4 with TRBJ2-3; D is perhaps TRBD1 (5 bases). V dropped 5 bases and J dropped 6 bases, with 9 bases sitting between them. The CDR3 runs 12 residues.

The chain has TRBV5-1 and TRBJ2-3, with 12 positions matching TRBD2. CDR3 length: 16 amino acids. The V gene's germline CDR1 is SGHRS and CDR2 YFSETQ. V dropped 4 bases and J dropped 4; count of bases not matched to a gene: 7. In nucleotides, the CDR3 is TGCGCCAGCAGCGAACTAGCGGGAGGTAGGGCAGATACGCAGTATTTT. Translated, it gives CASSELAGGRADTQYF.

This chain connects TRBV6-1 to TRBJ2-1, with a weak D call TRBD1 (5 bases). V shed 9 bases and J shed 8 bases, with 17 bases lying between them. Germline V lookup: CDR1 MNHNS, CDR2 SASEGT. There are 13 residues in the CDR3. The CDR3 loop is CASTLSQGYEQFF. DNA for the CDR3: TGTGCCAGTACCCTCTCTCAGGGTTATGAGCAGTTCTTC.

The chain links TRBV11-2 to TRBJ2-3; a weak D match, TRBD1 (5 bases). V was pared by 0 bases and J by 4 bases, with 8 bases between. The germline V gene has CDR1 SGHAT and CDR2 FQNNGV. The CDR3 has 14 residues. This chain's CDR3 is CASSLDQGADTQYF. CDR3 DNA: TGTGCCAGCAGCTTAGATCAGGGCGCAGATACGCAGTATTTT. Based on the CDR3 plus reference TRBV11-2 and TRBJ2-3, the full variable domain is EAGVAQSPRYKIIEKRQSVAFWCNPISGHATLYWYQQILGQGPKLLIQFQNNGVVDDSQLPKDRFSAERLKGVDSTLKIQPAKLEDSAVYLCASSLDQGADTQYFGPGTRLTVL.